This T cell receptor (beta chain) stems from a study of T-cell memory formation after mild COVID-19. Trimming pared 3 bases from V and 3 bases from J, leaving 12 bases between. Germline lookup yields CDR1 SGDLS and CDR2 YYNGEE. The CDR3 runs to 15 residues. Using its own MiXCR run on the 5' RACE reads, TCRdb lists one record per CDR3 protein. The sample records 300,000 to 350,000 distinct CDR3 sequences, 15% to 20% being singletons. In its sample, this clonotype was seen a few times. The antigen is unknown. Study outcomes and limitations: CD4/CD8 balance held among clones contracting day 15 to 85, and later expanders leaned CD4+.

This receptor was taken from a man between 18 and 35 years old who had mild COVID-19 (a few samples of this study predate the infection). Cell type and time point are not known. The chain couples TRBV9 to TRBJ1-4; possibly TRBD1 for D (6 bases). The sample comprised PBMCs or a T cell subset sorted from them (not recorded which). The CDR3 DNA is TGTGCCAGCAGCGATGGGGGGGCCTCTAATGAAAAACTGTTTTTT. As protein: CASSDGGASNEKLFF.